These 14 T cell receptor beta chains originate from one sample sequenced in a study of blood T cell repertoires in COVID-19. Libraries were prepared by immunoSEQ multiplex PCR; TCRdb keeps only in-frame clonotypes and omits some of them. The data contain tens of thousands of clones, about four fifths of them singletons. Material: peripheral blood. These receptors were obtained from a man aged 50 to 60 with acute or convalescent COVID-19.

This chain uses TRBV13 with TRBJ1-2; unclear D gene. The CDR3 sequence is 16 residues long. Germline V lookup: CDR1 PRHDT, CDR2 FYEKMQ (reference sequence). Trimming stripped 0 bases from V and 4 bases from J, with 15 bases between. This CDR3 reads CASSLGSHGSLYGYTF. The CDR3 DNA reads TGTGCCAGCAGCTTAGGATCCCATGGGAGTCTCTATGGCTACACCTTC. Full variable domain (remainder filled in from reference TRBV13 and TRBJ1-2): AAGVIQSPRHLIKEKRETATLKCYPIPRHDTVYWYQQGPGQDPQFLISFYEKMQSDKGSIPDRFSAQQFSDYHSELNMSSLELGDSALYFCASSLGSHGSLYGYTFGSGTRLTVV.

The chain joins TRBV10-3 to TRBJ2-7, with TRBD2 identical over 7 bases. The CDR3 has 14 residues. The germline gives CDR1 ENHRY, CDR2 SYGVKD. The trim removed 0 bases at V and 3 bases at J, leaving 2 bases unmatched. The CDR3: CAISESASGYEQYF. CDR3 nucleotide sequence: TGTGCCATCAGTGAGTCGGCTAGCGGCTACGAGCAGTACTTC.

This chain connects TRBV30 to TRBJ1-4, with D tentatively TRBD1 (6 bases). The CDR3 is made up of 14 amino acids. The V end lost 7 bases, the J end lost 8 bases, and 20 bases lay between the germline ends. CDR1 is GTSNPN, CDR2 SVGIG, per germline (reference sequence). The CDR3 sequence is CASGRTGSGEKLFF. The CDR3 nucleotides are TGTGCCTCCGGAAGAACAGGGTCAGGCGAAAAACTGTTTTTT.

Sample share makes this clone medium-sized. J is TRBJ2-3 and V is TRBV21-1; TRBD2 is taken as the D call from the table, unchecked against the DNA. TRBV21-1 constitutes a pseudogene. The CDR3 extends over 20 amino acids. The CDR3 spells CASSKAPLAGAVNSTDTQYF. The CDR3 coding sequence is TGTGCCAGCAGCAAAGCCCCGCTAGCGGGGGCCGTCAATAGCACAGATACGCAGTATTTT.

The V call is TRBV2, the J call TRBJ1-4, with 10 nucleotides matching TRBD1. The CDR3 runs to 14 residues. Unmatched junction bases numbered 8, after V lost 10 bases and J lost 6 bases. Per the germline V gene, CDR1 is SNHLY and CDR2 is FYNNEI. DNA for the CDR3: TGTGCCACCAACCGGGACAGGGGATATGAAAAACTGTTTTTT. As protein: CATNRDRGYEKLFF. Full variable domain (outside the CDR3, taken from reference TRBV2 and TRBJ1-4): EPEVTQTPSHQVTQMGQEVILRCVPISNHLYFYWYRQILGQKVEFLVSFYNNEISEKSEIFDDQFSVERPDGSNFTLKIRSTKLEDSAMYFCATNRDRGYEKLFFGSGTQLSVL.

The V and J genes are TRBV28 and TRBJ1-2; D gene unclear. The germline gives CDR1 MDHEN, CDR2 SYDVKM. The CDR3 length is 13 residues. Trimming stripped 6 bases from V and 2 bases from J, with 10 bases between. CDR3 coding DNA: TGTGCCAGCAGGCCAGGATCGAACTATGGCTACACCTTC. As protein: CASRPGSNYGYTF.

This rearrangement joins TRBV5-5 to TRBJ1-2; a possible D gene is TRBD1 (6 bases). Germline-derived CDR1 and CDR2 are SGHKS and YYEKEE (reference sequence). The CDR3 extends over 15 amino acids. The ends were cut back, 1 base at V and 6 bases at J, with 16 bases in the middle. For the CDR3, the DNA is TGTGCCAGCAGCTTGTGGGGGCGCTTATCTAATGGCTACACCTTC. It yields the protein CASSLWGRLSNGYTF.

The J gene is TRBJ2-1, the V gene TRBV9; 10 bases fit TRBD2. The CDR3 runs 15 residues. Germline CDR1 and CDR2: SGDLS and YYNGEE. J lost 7 bases, V lost 6 bases, and 10 bases had no gene match. Here the CDR3 reads CASTFGLAAVNEQFF. CDR3 DNA: TGTGCCAGCACTTTCGGACTAGCGGCTGTGAATGAGCAGTTCTTC.

V usage is TRBV9 and J usage is TRBJ2-3; weak D call: TRBD1 (6 bases). V gave up 4 bases and J gave up 0 bases, with 15 bases separating them. The germline V gene has CDR1 SGDLS and CDR2 YYNGEE. The CDR3 sequence is 16 residues long. DNA of the CDR3: TGTGCCAGCAGCCCAGAATGGGGGCGCAGCACAGATACGCAGTATTTT. Amino acid sequence: CASSPEWGRSTDTQYF.

This chain links TRBV7-9 with TRBJ1-3; unclear D gene. Germline V lookup: CDR1 SEHNR, CDR2 FQNEAQ (reference sequence). V was cut by 6 bases and J by 0 bases, with 15 bases left in between. The CDR3 is 16 residues long. The CDR3 nucleotides are TGTGCCAGCAGTTCCACCGGGATTAACTCTGGAAACACCATATATTTT. This gives the protein CASSSTGINSGNTIYF.

This clone was seen only a few times. The J gene is TRBJ1-2, the V gene TRBV9; D remains ambiguous. Trimming cost V 0 bases and J 8 bases, with 14 bases left between them. CDR3 size: 14 residues. CDR1 and CDR2 (germline): SGDLS, YYNGEE. CDR3 nucleotide sequence: TGTGCCAGCAGCGTAGGCGTCTTCCCGGGAGGCTACACCTTC. Translated: CASSVGVFPGGYTF.

The V gene is TRBV3-1 (or the pseudogene TRBV3-2), the J gene TRBJ1-3; D uncertain. CDR3 length: 15 amino acids. Germline CDR1 and CDR2: LGHDT and YNNKEL (reference sequence). Deletions cut 0 bases from V and 4 bases from J, with 10 bases between. CDR3 nucleotides: TGTGCCAGCAGCCAAGATTCCGGGTCCGGAAACACCATATATTTT. Protein: CASSQDSGSGNTIYF.

The chain uses TRBV30 and TRBJ1-3, with D tentatively TRBD1 (5 bases). Trimming shortened V by 0 bases and J by 3 bases, and 15 bases separated the two germline ends. There are 16 residues in the CDR3. Per germline, CDR1 GTSNPN and CDR2 SVGIG (reference sequence). CDR3: CAWSVAPAGDGNTIYF. The CDR3 DNA sequence: TGTGCCTGGAGTGTAGCCCCTGCGGGGGATGGAAACACCATATATTTT. The entire variable domain, with the rest obtained from reference TRBV30 and TRBJ1-3, is as follows: SQTIHQWPATLVQPVGSPLSLECTVEGTSNPNLYWYRQAAGRGLQLLFYSVGIGQISSEVPQNLSASRPQDRQFILSSKKLLLSDSGFYLCAWSVAPAGDGNTIYFGEGSWLTVV.

V gene TRBV6-5 combines with J gene TRBJ1-1; TRBD1 agrees at 8 bases. This CDR3 has 14 amino acids. The germline V gene encodes CDR1 MNHEY and CDR2 SVGAGI. V was clipped by 6 bases and J by 6 bases; unmatched bases: 9. CDR3 DNA: TGTGCCAGCAGCCGCGGACAGGGTAGGTCTGAAGCTTTCTTT. It yields the protein CASSRGQGRSEAFF.